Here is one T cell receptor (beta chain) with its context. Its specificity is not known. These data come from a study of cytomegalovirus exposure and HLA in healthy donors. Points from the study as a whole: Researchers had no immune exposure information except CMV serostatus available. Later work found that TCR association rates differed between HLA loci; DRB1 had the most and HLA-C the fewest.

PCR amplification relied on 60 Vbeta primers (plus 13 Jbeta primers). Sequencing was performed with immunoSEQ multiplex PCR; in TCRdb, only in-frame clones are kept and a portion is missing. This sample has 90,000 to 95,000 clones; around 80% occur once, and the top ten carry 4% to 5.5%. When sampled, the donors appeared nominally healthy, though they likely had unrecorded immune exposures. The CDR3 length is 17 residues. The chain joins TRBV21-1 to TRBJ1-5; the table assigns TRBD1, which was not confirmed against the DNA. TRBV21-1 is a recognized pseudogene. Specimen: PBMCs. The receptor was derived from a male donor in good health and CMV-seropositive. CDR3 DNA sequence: TGTGCCAGCAGCAAAGAAGACAGCTCTCTTTCGAGTCAGCCCCAGCATTTT. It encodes CASSKEDSSLSSQPQHF.